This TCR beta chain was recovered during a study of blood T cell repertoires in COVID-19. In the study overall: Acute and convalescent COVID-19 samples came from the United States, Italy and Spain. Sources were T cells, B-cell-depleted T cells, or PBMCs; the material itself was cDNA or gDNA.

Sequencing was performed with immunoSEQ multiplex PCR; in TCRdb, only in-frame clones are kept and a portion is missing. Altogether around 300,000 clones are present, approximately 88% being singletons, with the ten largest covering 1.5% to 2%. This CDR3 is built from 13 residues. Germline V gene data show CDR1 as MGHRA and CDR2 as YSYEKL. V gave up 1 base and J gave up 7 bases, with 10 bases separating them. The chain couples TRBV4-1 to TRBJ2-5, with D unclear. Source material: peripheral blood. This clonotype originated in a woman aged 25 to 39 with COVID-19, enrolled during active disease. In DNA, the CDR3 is TGCGCCAGCAGCCAAGCTGGCGGTCGGACCCAGTACTTC. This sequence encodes CASSQAGGRTQYF.